The clone carrying this T cell receptor beta chain was counted only a few times. The antigen is undetermined. Measured with immunoSEQ multiplex PCR; TCRdb has only the in-frame clones, and not every one. The sample holds about 680,000 clones, more than 80% seen once. CDR3 length: 14 residues. Germline CDR1 and CDR2: MNHEY and SMNVEV (reference sequence). Trimming stripped 0 bases from V and 4 bases from J, with 9 bases between. The sample's treatment: approximately 18 received Ad26.COV2.S at low or high dose, single or two shots; several received placebo; per-sample allocation not given. Specimens were obtained on day 63 following the first vaccine or placebo injection. This entry comes from a study of Ad26.COV2.S vaccination and SARS-CoV-2 variants. Study-wide context: Each vaccinee took Ad26.COV2.S intramuscularly, once or twice 56 days apart. Study results and limitations: Marked by substantial breadth, spike-specific CD8+ and CD4+ T cell responses were reportedly seen after vaccination.

The receptor was isolated from a person aged 18-65 years who received the Ad26.COV2.S COVID-19 vaccine or a placebo. This rearrangement joins TRBV27 to TRBJ1-2; no clear D. The sequencing used peripheral blood, collected in a trial of Ad26.COV2.S vaccine versus placebo. This chain's CDR3 is CASSLSVSSYGYTF. The CDR3 DNA sequence: TGTGCCAGCAGTTTATCGGTCAGCAGCTATGGCTACACCTTC.